These T cell receptor beta chains were read from a single sample in a study of cytomegalovirus exposure and HLA in healthy donors. Produced via immunoSEQ multiplex PCR; TCRdb's table is partial and in-frame only. In the table there are over 200,000 clones, 90% of which are singletons. The material sequenced was PBMCs. The receptors originated from a woman aged 25 to 39 in good health and CMV-seronegative. Each CDR3 is given with its conserved first and last residue. D genes are given only for firm matches. The size field is filled for only some rows; it gives once, few, many or a size class.

d_gene,j_gene,abundance,v_gene,CDR3aa,CDR3nt
TRBD2,TRBJ2-3,.,TRBV9,CASSVARSSGRADTQYF,TGTGCCAGCAGCGTAGCTCGGTCTAGCGGGAGAGCAGATACGCAGTATTTT
.,TRBJ2-2,.,TRBV4-3,CASSQALFVTPESNTGELFF,TGCGCCAGCAGCCAGGCCCTTTTTGTCACCCCTGAGAGTAACACCGGGGAGCTGTTTTTT
.,TRBJ2-7,.,TRBV11-1,CASSLERTETYEQYF,TGTGCCAGCAGCTTAGAAAGGACTGAGACCTACGAGCAGTACTTC
TRBD1,TRBJ2-1,.,TRBV27,CASSLLGQGLMNEQFF,TGTGCCAGCAGTTTATTGGGACAGGGTCTCATGAATGAGCAGTTCTTC
.,TRBJ2-3,.,TRBV5-5,CASSLGTGTNTDTQYF,TGTGCCAGCAGCTTGGGCACAGGGACCAACACAGATACGCAGTATTTT
.,TRBJ2-7,few,TRBV7-9,CASSLGPSSYEQYF,TGTGCCAGCAGCTTAGGTCCCAGCTCCTACGAGCAGTACTTC
.,TRBJ2-3,.,TRBV28,CASSLTRSSTDTQYF,TGTGCCAGCAGTCTGACACGTTCTAGCACAGATACGCAGTATTTT
.,TRBJ2-7,.,TRBV7-9,CASSASGTSPYEQYF,TGTGCCAGCAGCGCATCCGGGACCTCTCCTTACGAGCAGTACTTC
.,TRBJ2-7,.,TRBV30,CAWSVGHTSREQYF,TGTGCCTGGAGTGTCGGGCACACGTCGAGGGAGCAGTACTTC
TRBD1,TRBJ2-2,.,TRBV5-6,CASSLEGQGVIVGELFF,TGTGCCAGCAGCTTGGAGGGACAGGGAGTTATAGTCGGGGAGCTGTTTTTT
TRBD1,TRBJ2-4,.,TRBV29-1,CSVTGVGAKNIQYF,TGCAGCGTTACAGGGGTCGGGGCCAAAAACATTCAGTACTTC
.,TRBJ1-1,.,TRBV27,CASSLYWTEEAFF,TGTGCCAGCAGTTTATACTGGACTGAGGAAGCTTTCTTT
.,TRBJ2-2,.,TRBV6-1,CASSYPTWTGELFF,TGTGCCAGCAGCTATCCAACGTGGACCGGGGAGCTGTTTTTT
.,TRBJ2-6,.,TRBV19,CASTDIPLSGANVLTF,TGTGCCAGTACCGATATTCCCCTCTCTGGGGCCAACGTCCTGACTTTC
.,TRBJ1-2,.,TRBV12-1,CASSFDWGPGYTF,TGTGCCAGCAGCTTTGATTGGGGTCCCGGCTACACCTTC
TRBD1,TRBJ2-3,.,TRBV9,CASSVTGAKGTDTQYF,TGTGCCAGCAGCGTTACAGGGGCCAAAGGCACAGATACGCAGTATTTT
TRBD2,TRBJ2-1,.,TRBV20-1,CSARPGLGEFF,TGCAGTGCTAGGCCGGGACTAGGGGAGTTCTTC
TRBD2,TRBJ2-5,few,TRBV27,CASSLRGTREETQYF,TGTGCCAGCAGTTTAAGGGGGACTAGGGAGGAGACCCAGTACTTC
.,TRBJ2-7,.,TRBV4-3,CASSQDGQGYEQYF,TGCGCCAGCAGCCAAGATGGGCAGGGATACGAGCAGTACTTC
.,TRBJ2-7,.,TRBV28,CASSPYTQSTPGYEQYF,TGTGCCAGCAGTCCCTACACCCAATCCACCCCAGGGTACGAGCAGTACTTC
.,TRBJ1-1,.,TRBV20-1,CSASYYTEAFF,TGCAGTGCTAGCTATTACACTGAAGCTTTCTTT
TRBD2,TRBJ2-7,.,TRBV28,CASSSGGTEEQYF,TGTGCCAGCAGTTCCGGGGGGACGGAAGAGCAGTACTTC
TRBD1,TRBJ1-1,.,TRBV28,CASSLTGESVNTEAFF,TGTGCCAGCAGCCTTACAGGGGAATCGGTGAACACTGAAGCTTTCTTT
.,TRBJ2-2,.,TRBV7-2,CASSLAGANTGELFF,TGTGCCAGCAGCTTAGCAGGGGCAAACACCGGGGAGCTGTTTTTT
TRBD2,TRBJ2-7,.,TRBV7-3,CASSPGLAGIDEQYF,TGTGCCAGCAGCCCGGGACTAGCGGGAATCGACGAGCAGTACTTC
.,TRBJ2-2,few,TRBV7-9,CASSLSGELFF,TGTGCCAGCAGCTTAAGCGGGGAGCTGTTTTTT
TRBD2,TRBJ2-7,.,TRBV27,CASRGTSGGTYEQYF,TGTGCCAGCAGGGGGACTAGCGGGGGAACCTACGAGCAGTACTTC
TRBD1,TRBJ1-1,.,TRBV6-1,CASSEYPGQGTGEAFF,TGTGCCAGCAGTGAATATCCTGGACAGGGGACGGGTGAAGCTTTCTTT
.,TRBJ1-1,.,TRBV7-2,CASSLLGAEAFF,TGTGCCAGCAGCTTACTCGGGGCTGAAGCTTTCTTT
.,TRBJ2-2,.,TRBV28,CASSFRVIGGELFF,TGTGCCAGCAGTTTTAGGGTAATCGGCGGGGAGCTGTTTTTT
.,TRBJ2-1,.,TRBV9,CASSGRDASYNEQFF,TGTGCCAGCAGCGGCCGGGACGCATCCTACAATGAGCAGTTCTTC
.,TRBJ2-5,.,TRBV7-3,CASSLAGLGETQYF,TGTGCCAGCAGCTTAGCGGGATTGGGAGAGACCCAGTACTTC
TRBD1,TRBJ1-3,.,TRBV9,CASSGGQGFSGNTIYF,TGTGCCAGCAGCGGGGGACAGGGCTTCTCTGGAAACACCATATATTTT
.,TRBJ2-5,.,TRBV6-5,CASSYDGAVETAQYF,TGTGCCAGCAGTTACGATGGTGCGGTAGAGACGGCCCAGTACTTC
.,TRBJ2-1,.,TRBV29-1,CSVEANYNEQFF,TGCAGCGTTGAGGCCAACTACAATGAGCAGTTCTTC